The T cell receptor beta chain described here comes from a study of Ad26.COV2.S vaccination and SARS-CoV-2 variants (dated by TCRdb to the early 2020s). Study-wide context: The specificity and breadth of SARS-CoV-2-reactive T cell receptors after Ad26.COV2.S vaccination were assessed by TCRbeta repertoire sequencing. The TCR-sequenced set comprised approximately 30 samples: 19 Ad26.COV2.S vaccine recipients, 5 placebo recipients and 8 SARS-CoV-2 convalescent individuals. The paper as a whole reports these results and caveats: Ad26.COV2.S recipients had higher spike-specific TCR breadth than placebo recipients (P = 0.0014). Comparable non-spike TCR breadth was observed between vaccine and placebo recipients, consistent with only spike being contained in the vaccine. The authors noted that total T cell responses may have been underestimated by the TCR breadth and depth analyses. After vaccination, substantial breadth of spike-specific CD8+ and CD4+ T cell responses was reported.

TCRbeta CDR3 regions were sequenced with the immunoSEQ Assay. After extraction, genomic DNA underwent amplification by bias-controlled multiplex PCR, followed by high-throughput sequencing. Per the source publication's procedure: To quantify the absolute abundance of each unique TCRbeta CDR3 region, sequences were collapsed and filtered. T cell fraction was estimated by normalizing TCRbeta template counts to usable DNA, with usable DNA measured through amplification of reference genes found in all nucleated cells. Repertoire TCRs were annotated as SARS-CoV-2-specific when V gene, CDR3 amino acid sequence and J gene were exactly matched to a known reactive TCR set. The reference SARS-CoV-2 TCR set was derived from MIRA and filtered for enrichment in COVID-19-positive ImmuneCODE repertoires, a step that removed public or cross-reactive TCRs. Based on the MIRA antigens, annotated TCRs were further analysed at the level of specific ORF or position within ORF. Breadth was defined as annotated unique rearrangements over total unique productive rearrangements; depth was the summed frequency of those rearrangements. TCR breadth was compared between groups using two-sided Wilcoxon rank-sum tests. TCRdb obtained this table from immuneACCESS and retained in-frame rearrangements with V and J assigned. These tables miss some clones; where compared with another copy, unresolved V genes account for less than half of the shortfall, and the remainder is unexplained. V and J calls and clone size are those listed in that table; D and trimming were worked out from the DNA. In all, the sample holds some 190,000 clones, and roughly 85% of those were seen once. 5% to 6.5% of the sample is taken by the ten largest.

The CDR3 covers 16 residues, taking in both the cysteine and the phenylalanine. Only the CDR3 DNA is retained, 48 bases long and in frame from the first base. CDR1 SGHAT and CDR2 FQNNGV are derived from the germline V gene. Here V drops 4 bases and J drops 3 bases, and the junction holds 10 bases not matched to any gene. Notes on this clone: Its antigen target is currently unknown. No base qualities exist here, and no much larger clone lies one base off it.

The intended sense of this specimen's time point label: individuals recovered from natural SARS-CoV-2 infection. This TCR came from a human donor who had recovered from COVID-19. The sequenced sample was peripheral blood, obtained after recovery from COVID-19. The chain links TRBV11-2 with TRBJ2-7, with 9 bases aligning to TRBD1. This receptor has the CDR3 CASSSWDRAGIYEQYF. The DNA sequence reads TGTGCCAGCAGCTCATGGGACAGGGCAGGGATCTACGAGCAGTACTTC.